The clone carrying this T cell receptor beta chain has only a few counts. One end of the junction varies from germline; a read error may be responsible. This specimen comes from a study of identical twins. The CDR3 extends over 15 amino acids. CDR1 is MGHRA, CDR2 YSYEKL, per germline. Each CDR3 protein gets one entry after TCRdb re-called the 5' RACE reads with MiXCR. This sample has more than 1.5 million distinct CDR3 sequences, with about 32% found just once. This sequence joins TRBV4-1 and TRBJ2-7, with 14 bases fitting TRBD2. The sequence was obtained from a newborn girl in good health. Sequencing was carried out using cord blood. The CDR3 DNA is TGTGCCAGCAGCCAAGGACTAGCGGGAGGAGGCGAGCAGTACTTC. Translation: CASSQGLAGGGEQYF.